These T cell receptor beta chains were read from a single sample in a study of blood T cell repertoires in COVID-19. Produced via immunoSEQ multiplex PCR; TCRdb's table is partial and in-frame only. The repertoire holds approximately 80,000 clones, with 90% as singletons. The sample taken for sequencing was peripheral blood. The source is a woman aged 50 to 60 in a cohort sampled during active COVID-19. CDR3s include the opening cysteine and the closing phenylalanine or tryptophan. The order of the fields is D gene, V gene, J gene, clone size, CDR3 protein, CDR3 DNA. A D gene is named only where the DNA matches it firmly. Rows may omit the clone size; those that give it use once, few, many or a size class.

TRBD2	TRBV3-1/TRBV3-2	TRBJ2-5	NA	CASSHEWGAGEETQYF	TGTGCCAGCAGCCATGAGTGGGGAGCGGGAGAAGAGACCCAGTACTTC
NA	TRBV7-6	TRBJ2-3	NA	CASSLRVEGDTQYF	TGTGCCAGCAGCTTACGAGTGGAGGGGGATACGCAGTATTTT
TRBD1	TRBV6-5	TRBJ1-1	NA	CASRRDRVDTEAFF	TGTGCCAGCAGACGGGACAGGGTGGACACTGAAGCTTTCTTT
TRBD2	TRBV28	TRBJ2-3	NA	CATQTSGRPRDTQYF	TGTGCCACCCAGACTAGCGGGAGGCCCCGAGATACGCAGTATTTT
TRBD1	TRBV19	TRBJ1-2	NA	CASKTTAGGYGYTF	TGTGCCAGTAAAACCACGGCAGGGGGATATGGCTACACCTTC
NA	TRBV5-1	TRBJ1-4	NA	CASSLGTANNEKLFF	TGCGCCAGCAGCTTGGGGACAGCTAATAATGAAAAACTGTTTTTT
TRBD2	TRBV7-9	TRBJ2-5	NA	CASSLSGTSLEETQYF	TGTGCCAGCAGCTTGTCCGGGACTAGCCTCGAGGAGACCCAGTACTTC
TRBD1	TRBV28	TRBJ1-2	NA	CASSLGTGDHYGYTF	TGTGCCAGCAGTCTCGGGACAGGGGACCACTATGGCTACACCTTC
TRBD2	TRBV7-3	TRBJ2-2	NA	CASSPSGRETGELFF	TGTGCCAGCAGCCCGAGCGGGAGAGAAACCGGGGAGCTGTTTTTT
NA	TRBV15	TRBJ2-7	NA	CATSRGGQEYEQYF	TGTGCCACCAGCAGAGGGGGGCAAGAGTACGAGCAGTACTTC
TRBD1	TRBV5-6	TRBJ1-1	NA	CASSLRGQTMNTEAFF	TGTGCCAGCAGCTTGAGGGGACAGACCATGAACACTGAAGCTTTCTTT
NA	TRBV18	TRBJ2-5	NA	CASSPPGDETQYF	TGTGCCAGCTCACCACCCGGGGATGAGACCCAGTACTTC
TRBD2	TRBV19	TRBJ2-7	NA	CASSILLAGRYEQYF	TGTGCCAGTAGTATACTACTAGCGGGCCGCTACGAGCAGTACTTC
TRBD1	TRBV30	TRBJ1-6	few	CASRQGSYNSPLHF	TGTGCCTCCCGACAGGGCTCCTATAATTCACCCCTCCACTTT
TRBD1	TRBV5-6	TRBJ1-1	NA	CASSGTGGEAFF	TGTGCCAGCAGTGGGACAGGGGGCGAAGCTTTCTTT
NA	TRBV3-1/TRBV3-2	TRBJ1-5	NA	CASSQGPGPQHF	TGTGCCAGCAGCCAAGGACCAGGGCCCCAGCATTTT
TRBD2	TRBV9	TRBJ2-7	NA	CASSSQRGIAGPYEQYF	TGTGCCAGCAGCTCCCAAAGGGGGATAGCGGGGCCCTACGAGCAGTACTTC
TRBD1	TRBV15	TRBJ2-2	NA	CATREGGQGIGELFF	TGTGCCACCAGGGAGGGGGGACAGGGAATCGGGGAGCTGTTTTTT
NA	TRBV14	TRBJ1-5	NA	CASSQGRSWPQHF	TGTGCCAGCAGCCAAGGCAGGTCGTGGCCCCAGCATTTT
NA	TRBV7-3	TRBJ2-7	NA	CASSLQGGYEQYF	TGTGCCAGCAGCTTACAGGGGGGCTACGAGCAGTACTTC
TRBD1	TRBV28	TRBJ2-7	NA	CASSLYRDSSYEQYF	TGTGCCAGCAGTTTATACCGGGACAGCTCCTACGAGCAGTACTTC